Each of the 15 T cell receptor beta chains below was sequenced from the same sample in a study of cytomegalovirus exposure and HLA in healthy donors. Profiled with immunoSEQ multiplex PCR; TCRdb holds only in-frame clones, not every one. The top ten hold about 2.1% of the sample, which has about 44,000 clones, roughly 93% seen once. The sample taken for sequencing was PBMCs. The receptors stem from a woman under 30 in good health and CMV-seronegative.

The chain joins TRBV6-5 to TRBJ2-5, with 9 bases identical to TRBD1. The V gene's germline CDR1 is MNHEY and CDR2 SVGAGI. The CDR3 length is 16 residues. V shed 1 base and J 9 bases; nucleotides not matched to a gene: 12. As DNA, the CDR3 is TGTGCCAGCAGTTACTTCCGACAGGGGGGAGAGGGGTCCCAGTACTTC. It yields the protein CASSYFRQGGEGSQYF.

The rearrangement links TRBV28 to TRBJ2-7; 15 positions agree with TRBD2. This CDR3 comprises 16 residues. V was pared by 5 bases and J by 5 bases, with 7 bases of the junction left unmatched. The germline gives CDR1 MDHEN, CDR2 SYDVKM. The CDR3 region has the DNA TGTGCCAGCAGTCGGACTAGCGGGAGGGCCGCTGACGAGCAGTACTTC. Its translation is CASSRTSGRAADEQYF.

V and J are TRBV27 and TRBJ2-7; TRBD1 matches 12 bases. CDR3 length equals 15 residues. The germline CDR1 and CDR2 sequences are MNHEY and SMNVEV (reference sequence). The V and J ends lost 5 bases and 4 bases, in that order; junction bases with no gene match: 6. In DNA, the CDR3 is TGTGCCAGCAGTCCTGGGACAGGGGGCTTGTACGAGCAGTACTTC. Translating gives CASSPGTGGLYEQYF.

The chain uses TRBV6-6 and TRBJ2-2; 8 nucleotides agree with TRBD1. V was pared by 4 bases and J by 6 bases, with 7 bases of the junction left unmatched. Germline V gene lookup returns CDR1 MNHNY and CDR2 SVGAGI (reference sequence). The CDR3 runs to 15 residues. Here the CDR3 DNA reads TGTGCCAGCAGTTCTGGACAGGGTATGGCCGGGGAGCTGTTTTTT. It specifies CASSSGQGMAGELFF.

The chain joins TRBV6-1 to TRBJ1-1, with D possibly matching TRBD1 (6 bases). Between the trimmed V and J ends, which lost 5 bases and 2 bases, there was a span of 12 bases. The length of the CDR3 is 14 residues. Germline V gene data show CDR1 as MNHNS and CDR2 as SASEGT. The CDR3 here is CASSQLGGNTEAFF. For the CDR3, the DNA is TGTGCCAGCAGTCAGCTAGGGGGAAACACTGAAGCTTTCTTT.

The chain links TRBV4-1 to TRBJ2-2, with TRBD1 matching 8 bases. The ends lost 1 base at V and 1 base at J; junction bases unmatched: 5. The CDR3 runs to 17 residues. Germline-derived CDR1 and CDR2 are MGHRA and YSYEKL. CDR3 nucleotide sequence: TGCGCCAGCAGCCAAGCAACAGGGGGTTTGAACACCGGGGAGCTGTTTTTT. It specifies CASSQATGGLNTGELFF.

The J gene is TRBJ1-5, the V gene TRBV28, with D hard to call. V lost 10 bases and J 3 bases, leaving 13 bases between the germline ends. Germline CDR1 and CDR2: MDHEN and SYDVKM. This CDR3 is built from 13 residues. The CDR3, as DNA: TGTGCCATCAACGGCGGGGTCAATCAGCCCCAGCATTTT. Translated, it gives CAINGGVNQPQHF.

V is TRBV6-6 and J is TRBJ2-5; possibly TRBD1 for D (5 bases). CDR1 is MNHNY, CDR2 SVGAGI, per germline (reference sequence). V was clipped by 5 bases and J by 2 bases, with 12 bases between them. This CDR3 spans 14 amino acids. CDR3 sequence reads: CASSPDIGQETQYF. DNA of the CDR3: TGTGCCAGCAGTCCGGACATTGGGCAAGAGACCCAGTACTTC.

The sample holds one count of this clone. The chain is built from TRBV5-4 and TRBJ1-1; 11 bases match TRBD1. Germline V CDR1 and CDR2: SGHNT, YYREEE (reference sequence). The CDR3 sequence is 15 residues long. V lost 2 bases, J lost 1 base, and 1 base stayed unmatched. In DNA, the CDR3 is TGTGCCAGCAGCTTAGGGACAGGGGGGAACACTGAAGCTTTCTTT. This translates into CASSLGTGGNTEAFF.

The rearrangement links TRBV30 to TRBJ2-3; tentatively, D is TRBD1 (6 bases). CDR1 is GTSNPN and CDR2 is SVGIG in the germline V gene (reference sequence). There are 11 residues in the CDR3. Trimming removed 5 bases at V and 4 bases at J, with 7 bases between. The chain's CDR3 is CAWRTADTQYF. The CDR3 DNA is TGTGCCTGGCGGACAGCAGATACGCAGTATTTT.

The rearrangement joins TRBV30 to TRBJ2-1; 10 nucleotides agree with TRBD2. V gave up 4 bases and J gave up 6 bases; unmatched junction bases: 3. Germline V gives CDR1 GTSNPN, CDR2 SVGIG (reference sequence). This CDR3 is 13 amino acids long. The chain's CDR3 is CAWTGTSANEQFF. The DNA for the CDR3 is TGTGCCTGGACCGGGACTAGCGCCAATGAGCAGTTCTTC.

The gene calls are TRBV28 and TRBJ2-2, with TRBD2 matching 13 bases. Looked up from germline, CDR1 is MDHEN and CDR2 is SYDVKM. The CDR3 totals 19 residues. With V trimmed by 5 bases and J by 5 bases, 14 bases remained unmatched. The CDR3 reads CASSPSGTSGVRRTGELFF. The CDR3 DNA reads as TGTGCCAGCAGTCCCTCGGGGACTAGCGGGGTTCGGCGGACCGGGGAGCTGTTTTTT. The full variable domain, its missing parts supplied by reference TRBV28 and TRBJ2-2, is DVKVTQSSRYLVKRTGEKVFLECVQDMDHENMFWYRQDPGLGLRLIYFSYDVKMKEKGDIPEGYSVSREKKERFSLILESASTNQTSMYLCASSPSGTSGVRRTGELFFGEGSRLTVL.

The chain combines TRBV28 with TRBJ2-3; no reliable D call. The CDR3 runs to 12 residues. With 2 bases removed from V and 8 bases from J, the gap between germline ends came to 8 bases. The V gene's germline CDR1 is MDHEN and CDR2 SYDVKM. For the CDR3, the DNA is TGTGCCAGCAGTTTAGGCAGAGGTACGCAGTATTTT. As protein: CASSLGRGTQYF.

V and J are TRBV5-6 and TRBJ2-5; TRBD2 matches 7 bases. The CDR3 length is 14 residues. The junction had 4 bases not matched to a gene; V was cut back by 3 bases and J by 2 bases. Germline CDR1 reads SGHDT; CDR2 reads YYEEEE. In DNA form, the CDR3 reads TGTGCCAGCAGCTGGAAGGGACTACAAGAGACCCAGTACTTC. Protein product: CASSWKGLQETQYF.

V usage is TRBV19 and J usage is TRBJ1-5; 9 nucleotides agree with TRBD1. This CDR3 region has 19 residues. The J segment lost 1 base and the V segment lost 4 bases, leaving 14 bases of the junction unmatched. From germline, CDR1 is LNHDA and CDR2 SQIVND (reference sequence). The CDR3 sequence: CASSSPPRQGQGSNQPQHF. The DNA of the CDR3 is TGTGCCAGTAGTAGCCCGCCCCGCCAGGGACAGGGAAGCAATCAGCCCCAGCATTTT.